Below are 28 T cell receptor beta chains sequenced from a single sample in a study of CD8 T cells in ankylosing spondylitis. TCRdb re-called the 5' RACE reads with MiXCR, one entry per CDR3 protein. The sample records approximately 220,000 distinct CDR3 sequences, over 9.5% being singletons. What was sequenced was blood, either unsorted or a sorted T cell fraction (not recorded which). The receptors here all came from a male donor with ankylosing spondylitis or in good health (not recorded which).

This clonotype has a count of ten or more. This chain connects TRBV9 to TRBJ2-3; D possibly matches TRBD1 or TRBD2 (5 bases each). Between the trimmed V and J ends, which lost 0 bases and 0 bases, there was a span of 11 bases. There are 16 residues in the CDR3. Germline V gives CDR1 SGDLS, CDR2 YYNGEE. CDR3 sequence reads: CASSVGTGTSTDTQYF. CDR3 DNA sequence: TGTGCCAGCAGCGTAGGGACGGGGACCAGCACAGATACGCAGTATTTT. The full variable domain, its missing parts supplied by reference TRBV9 and TRBJ2-3, is DSGVTQTPKHLITATGQRVTLRCSPRSGDLSVYWYQQSLDQGLQFLIQYYNGEERAKGNILERFSAQQFPDLHSELNLSSLELGDSALYFCASSVGTGTSTDTQYFGPGTRLTVL.

The sample holds a few counts of this clonotype. The chain employs TRBV4-2 and TRBJ2-3; possibly TRBD1 for D (6 bases). Germline assignment: CDR1 LGHNA and CDR2 YNFKEQ. The CDR3 has 16 amino acids. Trimming stripped 1 base from V and 6 bases from J, with 17 bases between. The CDR3 is CASSQVGGRVGDTQYF. CDR3 DNA: TGTGCCAGCAGCCAAGTAGGGGGAAGGGTGGGCGATACGCAGTATTTT.

This clonotype was picked up many times. V and J are TRBV5-1 and TRBJ1-6; possibly TRBD1 for D (6 bases). CDR1 SGHRS and CDR2 YFSETQ come from the germline V gene. The length of the CDR3 is 15 residues. With 4 bases removed from V and 2 bases from J, the gap between germline ends came to 10 bases. CDR3 sequence reads: CASSLGDTYNSPLHF. The CDR3 DNA reads as TGCGCCAGCAGCCTTGGGGACACCTATAATTCACCCCTCCACTTT.

The CDR3 sequence is CASSYGTPDKNIQYF. The CDR3 DNA sequence: TGTGCCAGCAGTTACGGGACACCCGACAAAAACATTCAGTACTTC. The chain is built from TRBV6-5 and TRBJ2-4; the D gene is possibly TRBD1 (6 bases). The germline V gene has CDR1 MNHEY and CDR2 SVGAGI. The CDR3 totals 15 residues. Trimming pared 2 bases from V and 3 bases from J, leaving 11 bases between.

The table lists this clonotype with a few counts. The J gene is TRBJ2-5, the V gene TRBV7-3, with D possibly matching TRBD1 (5 bases). Trimming stripped 3 bases from V and 5 bases from J, with 10 bases between. This CDR3 is 13 amino acids long. The germline V gene encodes CDR1 SGHTA and CDR2 FQGTGA. CDR3 amino acids: CASSLDIYETQYF. The CDR3 region has the DNA TGTGCCAGCAGCTTGGACATTTACGAGACCCAGTACTTC.

Ten or more counts support this clonotype. The chain is built from TRBV20-1 and TRBJ2-7; D gene uncertain. The V and J ends lost 0 bases and 0 bases respectively, with 21 bases between them. The CDR3 length is 18 residues. CDR1 DFQATT and CDR2 SNEGSKA come from the germline V gene (reference sequence). The CDR3: CSARDNLSPTSSSYEQYF. The DNA for the CDR3 is TGCAGTGCTAGAGATAATCTAAGCCCGACATCGAGCTCCTACGAGCAGTACTTC.

The chain is built from TRBV2 and TRBJ2-7, with 8 bases aligning to TRBD1. The trim removed 4 bases at V and 5 bases at J, leaving 7 bases unmatched. This CDR3 has 14 residues. CDR1 is SNHLY, CDR2 FYNNEI, per germline. Written as DNA, the CDR3 is TGTGCCAGCAGTGTACTGTCAGGGGGCAACGAGCAGTACTTC. Encoded protein: CASSVLSGGNEQYF.

This clonotype has more than one count but fewer than ten. The rearrangement joins TRBV29-1 to TRBJ2-7; 8 bases are a match to TRBD2. Trimming at V came to 7 bases and at J to 4 bases, leaving 9 bases not matched to a gene. Germline assignment: CDR1 SQVTM and CDR2 ANQGSEA. The CDR3 runs 13 residues. The CDR3 reads CSATNRGGYEQYF. DNA of the CDR3: TGCAGCGCAACAAACCGGGGGGGGTACGAGCAGTACTTC.

This clonotype has a count of ten or more. The chain links TRBV9 to TRBJ2-1; TRBD2 might be the D (5 bases). This CDR3 has 14 amino acids. Trimming cost V 2 bases and J 0 bases, with 6 bases left between them. CDR1 and CDR2 (germline): SGDLS, YYNGEE. The CDR3 loop is CASSVGSSYNEQFF. DNA of the CDR3: TGTGCCAGCAGCGTGGGGAGCTCCTACAATGAGCAGTTCTTC.

This clonotype was detected ten times or more. The gene calls are TRBV6-1 and TRBJ2-7; a possible D gene is TRBD1 (6 bases). The germline V gene encodes CDR1 MNHNS and CDR2 SASEGT. The CDR3 spans 13 residues. V was cut by 5 bases and J by 2 bases, with 10 bases left in between. The CDR3 DNA reads as TGTGCCAGCAGTCCAGGGGTCCCCTACGAGCAGTACTTC. Translating it yields CASSPGVPYEQYF.

This clonotype was seen at least ten times. The rearrangement joins TRBV7-2 to TRBJ2-7; the D gene is possibly TRBD2 (6 bases). The CDR3 runs 14 residues. Trimming stripped 5 bases from V and 6 bases from J, with 17 bases between. Germline lookup yields CDR1 SGHTA and CDR2 FQGNSA. CDR3 DNA: TGTGCCAGCAGCCACCCCGATTGGAGGGTCGAGCAGTACTTC. Encoded protein: CASSHPDWRVEQYF.

In its sample, this clonotype was seen many times. V usage is TRBV20-1 and J usage is TRBJ1-1, with D unclear. Germline V gene lookup returns CDR1 DFQATT and CDR2 SNEGSKA (reference sequence). CDR3 size: 15 residues. V lost 1 base and J 4 bases, leaving 16 bases between the germline ends. DNA of the CDR3: TGCAGTGCTAGAGGGCGAGGGAAGGTGGCCACTGAAGCTTTCTTT. Translating it yields CSARGRGKVATEAFF.

This clonotype has a handful of counts. The chain employs TRBV24-1 and TRBJ2-1; 9 positions agree with TRBD1. The CDR3 extends over 15 amino acids. With 7 bases clipped from V and 3 bases from J, the junction kept 6 bases outside the gene matches. The V gene's germline CDR1 is KGHDR and CDR2 SFDVKD. The CDR3 region has the DNA TGTGCCACCAGCGGACAGGGGAAGTACTACAATGAGCAGTTCTTC. It encodes CATSGQGKYYNEQFF.

This clonotype came up many times. This chain joins TRBV13 and TRBJ2-1, with D unresolved. The V gene lost 6 bases and the J gene lost 1 base, with 13 bases spanning the gap. Germline loops: CDR1 PRHDT, CDR2 FYEKMQ (reference sequence). This CDR3 is 15 amino acids long. CDR3 bases: TGTGCCAGCAGGTTCCAGACGGGTTCCTACAATGAGCAGTTCTTC. Translation: CASRFQTGSYNEQFF.

This chain links TRBV29-1 with TRBJ2-5, with D perhaps matching TRBD1 (6 bases). The CDR3 runs to 14 residues. V was clipped by 6 bases and J by 3 bases, with 17 bases between them. Per the germline V gene, CDR1 is SQVTM and CDR2 is ANQGSEA. The CDR3: CSVVGQTVKETQYF. CDR3 nucleotide sequence: TGCAGCGTGGTTGGACAGACGGTGAAAGAGACCCAGTACTTC.

The chain recombines TRBV18 with TRBJ2-1; 12 positions match TRBD2. Looked up from germline, CDR1 is KGHSH and CDR2 is LQKENI. J was trimmed by 4 bases and V by 3 bases; bases with no gene match: 7. The CDR3 contains 17 residues. CDR3 sequence: CASSPLGLAGAYNEQFF. CDR3 DNA: TGTGCCAGCTCACCCTTGGGACTAGCGGGCGCGTACAATGAGCAGTTCTTC.

This clonotype was observed a handful of times. This chain uses TRBV18 with TRBJ1-4; tentatively, D is TRBD1 (5 bases). The germline V gene has CDR1 KGHSH and CDR2 LQKENI. This CDR3 comprises 15 residues. V gave up 6 bases and J gave up 5 bases, with 16 bases separating them. CDR3 sequence reads: CASSPPGVFNEKLFF. In nucleotides, the CDR3 is TGTGCCAGCTCTCCCCCGGGGGTCTTCAATGAAAAACTGTTTTTT.

This clonotype has ten or more counts. This rearrangement joins TRBV20-1 to TRBJ2-7; 8 positions match TRBD1. V was clipped by 6 bases and J by 2 bases; unmatched bases: 9. CDR1 and CDR2 from the germline V gene are DFQATT and SNEGSKA (reference sequence). CDR3 size: 14 residues. CDR3 bases: TGCAGTGCGGAAACCGGGACAGGAACCTACGAGCAGTACTTC. It codes for CSAETGTGTYEQYF.

This clonotype was observed at least ten times. The V and J genes are TRBV12-3 or TRBV12-4 and TRBJ2-1; 15 positions match TRBD2. This CDR3 has 21 residues. After removal of 4 bases from V and 1 base from J, the junction contained 14 bases not matched to a gene. CDR3 nucleotide sequence: TGTGCCAGCAGTTCAACTCCCGGGACTAGCGGGGGGAAAACTTCCTACAATGAGCAGTTCTTC. Translating gives CASSSTPGTSGGKTSYNEQFF.

The V and J genes are TRBV12-3 or TRBV12-4 and TRBJ1-1; no clear D gene. The germline V and J ends were trimmed by 3 bases and 1 base, with 12 bases remaining between them. The CDR3 is 15 amino acids. Here the CDR3 DNA reads TGTGCCAGCAGTTTCCATCTCACGGAGAACACTGAAGCTTTCTTT. Protein product: CASSFHLTENTEAFF.

The table lists this clonotype with a few counts. The chain links TRBV7-3 to TRBJ2-1, with D maybe TRBD1 (6 bases). The CDR3 extends over 15 amino acids. The V and J ends lost 0 bases and 4 bases respectively, with 10 bases between them. In germline, CDR1 is SGHTA, CDR2 FQGTGA. In DNA, the CDR3 is TGTGCCAGCAGCTTAACCTCCGGACAGTACAATGAGCAGTTCTTC. Its protein is CASSLTSGQYNEQFF. The whole variable domain, remainder taken from reference TRBV7-3 and TRBJ2-1, is GAGVSQTPSNKVTEKGKYVELRCDPISGHTALYWYRQSLGQGPEFLIYFQGTGAADDSGLPNDRFFAVRPEGSVSTLKIQRTERGDSAVYLCASSLTSGQYNEQFFGPGTRLTVL.

This clonotype was recorded a few times. The CDR3 DNA reads TGCGCCAGCAGCTCCCCTACCTTCGGGGAGACCCAGTACTTC. It yields the protein CASSSPTFGETQYF. The chain recombines TRBV5-1 with TRBJ2-5; unclear D gene. Trimming took 3 bases from V and 5 from J, leaving 14 bases between them. The CDR3 is 14 residues long. Germline values: CDR1 SGHRS, CDR2 YFSETQ.

This clonotype was seen only a few times. V is TRBV12-3 or TRBV12-4 and J is TRBJ1-3; D remains ambiguous. The CDR3 sequence is 15 residues long. Trimming took 3 bases from V and 2 from J, leaving 11 bases between them. Here the CDR3 DNA reads TGTGCCAGCAGTTTGAGGCGCGAGGCTGGAAACACCATATATTTT. It specifies CASSLRREAGNTIYF.

A few counts support this clonotype. The V gene is TRBV5-5, the J gene TRBJ2-1; TRBD2 might be the D (5 bases). This CDR3 has 14 amino acids. V lost 4 bases and J 0 bases, leaving 8 bases between the germline ends. Germline V CDR1 and CDR2: SGHKS, YYEKEE (reference sequence). The CDR3 DNA reads as TGTGCCAGCAGCGCCGGGAACTCCTACAATGAGCAGTTCTTC. This translates into CASSAGNSYNEQFF.

This clonotype was found many times. The rearrangement joins TRBV20-1 to TRBJ2-5, with 10 nucleotides matching TRBD2. J gave up 5 bases and V 5 bases, and 14 bases lay outside the gene matches. CDR1 is DFQATT, CDR2 SNEGSKA, per germline (reference sequence). The CDR3 is 16 amino acids. DNA of the CDR3: TGCAGTGCTTCCCCGGGGAGCGGGGGGGCCGGTGAGACCCAGTACTTC. This sequence encodes CSASPGSGGAGETQYF.

Concerning this clonotype: A much larger clone lies a single base off, so this may be a read error. The chain is built from TRBV12-3 or TRBV12-4 and TRBJ2-5, with 9 bases identical to TRBD1. The CDR3 contains 14 residues. Here the CDR3 DNA reads TGTGCCAGCAGTTTAGGGACAGGGGAAGAGACCCAGTCCTTC. Its translation is CASSLGTGEETQSF.

This clonotype was seen many times. This chain connects TRBV29-1 to TRBJ1-1; perhaps TRBD1 as D (5 bases). CDR1 and CDR2 (germline): SQVTM, ANQGSEA. This CDR3 is built from 12 residues. The ends were cut back, 4 bases at V and 4 bases at J, with 10 bases in the middle. Written as DNA, the CDR3 is TGCAGCGTTGTTCGGGGGGTCACTGAAGCTTTCTTT. Its protein is CSVVRGVTEAFF.

A remark on this clonotype: An end of the junction differs from the germline gene, which may be a read error. The rearrangement joins TRBV19 to TRBJ1-5, with 10 nucleotides matching TRBD1. CDR3 size: 16 residues. From germline, CDR1 is LNHDA and CDR2 SQIVND (reference sequence). CDR3 nucleotide sequence: TGTGCTAGTAGTTCCGCGGGACAGGGGACCAATCAGCCCCAGCATTTT. It translates to CASSSAGQGTNQPQHF. The variable domain in full, completed from reference TRBV19 and TRBJ1-5, reads DGGITQSPKYLFRKEGQNVTLSCEQNLNHDAMYWYRQDPGQGLRLIYYSQIVNDFQKGDIAEGYSVSREKKESFPLTVTSAQKNPTAFYLCASSSAGQGTNQPQHFGDGTRLSIL.